This is a list of T cell receptor beta chains from one sample in a study of technical replicates of blood from a handful of donors. Measured with immunoSEQ multiplex PCR; TCRdb has only the in-frame clones, and not every one. The sample holds some 70,000 clones, less than 97% seen once. The sequencing sample was made of T cells isolated from PBMCs. All receptors come from a human donor in good health. The CDR3 runs from the conserved cysteine through the conserved F or W. Each record gives: D gene, clone size, V gene, J gene, CDR3 protein, CDR3 DNA. The D gene is left open where the match is weak. For some rows the clone size is stated as once, few or many, or as a class when expanded; others skip it.

NA	once	TRBV27	TRBJ1-2	CASSSRVGGLVYGYTF	TGTGCCAGCAGTTCTCGGGTGGGGGGGCTGGTCTATGGCTACACCTTC
NA	NA	TRBV27	TRBJ2-6	CASRWGAGANVLTF	TGTGCCAGCAGGTGGGGGGCTGGGGCCAACGTCCTGACTTTC
NA	NA	TRBV7-8	TRBJ1-1	CASSLTSSGLVTEAFF	TGTGCCAGCAGCTTAACCTCCTCAGGGTTGGTGACTGAAGCTTTCTTT
TRBD2	NA	TRBV9	TRBJ2-2	CASSLTSGGMVTGELFF	TGTGCCAGCAGCCTTACTAGCGGGGGCATGGTAACCGGGGAGCTGTTTTTT
NA	NA	TRBV20-1	TRBJ1-1	CSAWQASEAFF	TGCAGTGCTTGGCAGGCCTCTGAAGCTTTCTTT
TRBD1	NA	TRBV19	TRBJ2-7	CASSMRGGTGWISSYEQYF	TGTGCCAGTAGTATGAGGGGGGGGACAGGGTGGATTAGCTCCTACGAGCAGTACTTC
NA	NA	TRBV28	TRBJ2-1	CASSLSRSATREQFF	TGTGCCAGCAGTTTATCCCGTAGCGCGACGCGTGAGCAGTTCTTC
TRBD2	NA	TRBV5-6	TRBJ2-3	CASSRMGLADPTSTDTQYF	TGTGCCAGCAGCCGGATGGGACTAGCGGATCCCACTAGCACAGATACGCAGTATTTT
NA	NA	TRBV15	TRBJ2-5	CATSSYSEALQETQYF	TGTGCCACCAGCAGCTATAGCGAGGCTCTCCAAGAGACCCAGTACTTC
NA	NA	TRBV6-5	TRBJ2-2	CASSRPGMITGELFF	TGTGCCAGCAGTCGCCCGGGTATGATCACCGGGGAGCTGTTTTTT
NA	NA	TRBV11-2	TRBJ1-1	CASSPILPPNTEAFF	TGTGCCAGCAGCCCCATTCTACCACCCAACACTGAAGCTTTCTTT
NA	NA	TRBV5-4	TRBJ2-5	CASSLSGTQYF	TGTGCCAGCAGTTTGTCGGGGACCCAGTACTTC
NA	NA	TRBV11-3	TRBJ2-7	CASSLGQVVEEQYF	TGTGCCAGCAGCTTAGGACAGGTAGTGGAAGAGCAGTACTTC
NA	once	TRBV9	TRBJ1-2	CASSVGAGPGPYGYTF	TGTGCCAGCAGCGTAGGCGCAGGGCCGGGCCCATATGGCTACACCTTC
TRBD1	NA	TRBV7-8	TRBJ1-5	CASSSQLGTGEPNQPQHF	TGTGCCAGCAGCTCCCAATTGGGGACAGGGGAACCCAATCAGCCCCAGCATTTT
NA	once	TRBV4-1	TRBJ1-2	CASSHGGSSYGYTF	TGCGCCAGCAGCCACGGGGGTTCTTCCTATGGCTACACCTTC
TRBD1	NA	TRBV9	TRBJ2-1	CASSASIWDRGQWEQFF	TGTGCCAGCAGCGCCTCCATCTGGGACAGGGGGCAATGGGAGCAGTTCTTC
NA	NA	TRBV11-2	TRBJ2-7	CASSLAGSHSYEQYF	TGTGCCAGCAGCTTAGCGGGGTCCCACTCCTACGAGCAGTACTTC
NA	NA	TRBV5-1	TRBJ2-7	CASSSGTTGGEQYF	TGCGCCAGCAGCTCAGGGACCACCGGGGGCGAGCAGTACTTC
TRBD1	NA	TRBV9	TRBJ2-3	CASSAGDRANTDTQYF	TGTGCCAGCAGCGCAGGGGACAGGGCAAACACAGATACGCAGTATTTT
NA	NA	TRBV7-2	TRBJ1-5	CASSLRRGGPGNQPQHF	TGTGCCAGCAGCTTAAGGAGGGGGGGTCCGGGCAATCAGCCCCAGCATTTT
NA	NA	TRBV11-3	TRBJ2-3	CASNLKRDTQYF	TGTGCCAGCAACTTAAAGCGTGATACGCAGTATTTT
NA	NA	TRBV27	TRBJ2-7	CASSLNSGYEQYF	TGTGCCAGCAGTCTCAACAGCGGGTACGAGCAGTACTTC
NA	NA	TRBV25-1	TRBJ1-2	CASSEGSYGYTF	TGTGCCAGCAGTGAAGGCAGCTATGGCTACACCTTC
NA	NA	TRBV19	TRBJ2-3	CASRRGGADTQYF	TGTGCCAGTAGAAGGGGCGGGGCAGATACGCAGTATTTT
TRBD1	NA	TRBV30	TRBJ2-7	CAWSVPGQGISYEQYF	TGTGCCTGGAGTGTACCAGGACAGGGGATTTCCTACGAGCAGTACTTC
TRBD2	NA	TRBV28	TRBJ2-7	CASTLGGTRGFYEQYF	TGTGCCAGCACCTTGGGGGGGACTAGGGGTTTCTACGAGCAGTACTTC
TRBD1	NA	TRBV6-4	TRBJ2-1	CASSIGTEDNEQFF	TGTGCCAGCAGTATCGGGACAGAGGACAATGAGCAGTTCTTC
NA	NA	TRBV18	TRBJ2-1	CASSPLAGVSYNEQFF	TGTGCCAGCTCACCATTGGCAGGGGTTTCCTACAATGAGCAGTTCTTC
TRBD1	NA	TRBV2	TRBJ1-6	CASSDRQGSNSPLHF	TGTGCCAGCAGTGATCGACAGGGTTCTAATTCACCCCTCCACTTT
NA	NA	TRBV6-6	TRBJ2-6	CASSRRQSGANVLTF	TGTGCCAGCAGTCGGAGACAGTCTGGGGCCAACGTCCTGACTTTC
NA	NA	TRBV7-9	TRBJ1-1	CASSLTVNTEAFF	TGTGCCAGCAGCCTAACAGTGAACACTGAAGCTTTCTTT
NA	NA	TRBV30	TRBJ1-3	CAWGTPGNTIYF	TGTGCCTGGGGGACACCTGGAAACACCATATATTTT
NA	NA	TRBV19	TRBJ1-2	CASSTRWEGIDSTRGYTF	TGTGCCAGTAGTACCCGATGGGAGGGAATAGATTCCACCCGTGGCTACACCTTC
NA	NA	TRBV6-1	TRBJ2-7	CASSEARQVYEQYF	TGTGCCAGCAGTGAGGCTCGACAAGTCTACGAGCAGTACTTC
NA	NA	TRBV29-1	TRBJ1-1	CSVASRGARTEAFF	TGCAGCGTTGCATCTCGGGGGGCGCGGACTGAAGCTTTCTTT
NA	once	TRBV13	TRBJ1-2	CASSSDRYPYGYTF	TGTGCCAGCAGCTCCGACAGGTACCCCTATGGCTACACCTTC
NA	NA	TRBV5-4	TRBJ2-2	CASSLVMGELFF	TGTGCCAGCAGCTTGGTAATGGGGGAGCTGTTTTTT
NA	NA	TRBV1	TRBJ2-3	CTSSHPGLAGADTQYF	TGCACCAGCAGCCACCCGGGACTAGCGGGAGCCGATACGCAGTATTTT
TRBD1	NA	TRBV6-1	TRBJ2-7	CASRGTGTYEQYF	TGTGCCAGCAGGGGGACAGGGACCTACGAGCAGTACTTC
NA	NA	TRBV27	TRBJ2-7	CASSLWADSLYEQYF	TGTGCCAGCAGTTTATGGGCGGACTCACTATACGAGCAGTACTTC
NA	NA	TRBV5-1	TRBJ1-1	CASSFGFGGGTEAFF	TGCGCCAGCAGCTTCGGGTTTGGTGGAGGCACTGAAGCTTTCTTT
TRBD1	NA	TRBV4-1	TRBJ2-1	CASSRDSYNEQFF	TGCGCCAGCAGCCGGGACAGTTACAATGAGCAGTTCTTC
TRBD2	NA	TRBV5-4	TRBJ2-1	CASSTQLAGAVDEQFF	TGTGCCAGCAGCACCCAACTAGCGGGGGCGGTGGATGAGCAGTTCTTC
NA	NA	TRBV2	TRBJ1-4	CASSGRAGPNEKLFF	TGTGCCAGCAGTGGCCGGGCGGGTCCTAATGAAAAACTGTTTTTT
NA	NA	TRBV6-6	TRBJ2-7	CASSYSLTAGSYEQYF	TGTGCCAGCAGTTACTCGCTTACAGCCGGCTCCTACGAGCAGTACTTC
NA	NA	TRBV7-3	TRBJ1-2	CASSKGSDYGYTF	TGTGCCAGCAGCAAAGGGAGTGACTATGGCTACACCTTC
NA	NA	TRBV28	TRBJ1-2	CASSLAPGGWGYTF	TGTGCCAGCAGTTTAGCCCCCGGAGGTTGGGGCTACACCTTC
NA	NA	TRBV4-2	TRBJ2-1	CASSQGTGTGIGQFF	TGTGCCAGCAGCCAAGGGACCGGGACTGGAATAGGGCAGTTCTTC
TRBD2	NA	TRBV12-5	TRBJ2-1	CASGRGLASYNEQFF	TGTGCTAGTGGTAGGGGACTAGCGTCCTACAATGAGCAGTTCTTC
NA	NA	TRBV6-5	TRBJ1-1	CASNTRGTEAFF	TGTGCCAGCAACACGAGGGGGACTGAAGCTTTCTTT
NA	NA	TRBV19	TRBJ1-1	CASSKFGSIAFF	TGTGCCAGTAGTAAGTTTGGGAGTATAGCTTTCTTT
TRBD2	NA	TRBV9	TRBJ2-3	CASSVAWRGGLDTQYF	TGTGCCAGCAGCGTAGCGTGGCGGGGGGGCTTAGATACGCAGTATTTT
NA	NA	TRBV28	TRBJ2-1	CASSRRVLVTVF	TGTGCCAGCAGCCGACGGGTTTTGGTAACGGTCTTC